The next 27 T cell receptor beta chains were all read from a single sample in a study of T cell responses to AZD1222 COVID-19 vaccine. Using immunoSEQ multiplex PCR, the repertoire was profiled, and TCRdb retains in-frame clones only, with some absent. The sample holds roughly 140,000 clones, around 88% seen once. The specimen comprised peripheral blood, sampled on day 0 of MenACWY control vaccination. The receptors here all came from an adult in good health.

The J gene is TRBJ2-3, the V gene TRBV12-3 or TRBV12-4; D call uncertain. CDR3 length equals 13 residues. V was cut by 3 bases and J by 5 bases, with 9 bases left in between. DNA for the CDR3: TGTGCCAGCAGTTTTCCCGGGTTAGATACGCAGTATTTT. Amino acids: CASSFPGLDTQYF.

J is TRBJ2-1 and V is TRBV11-3, with TRBD2 matching over 12 bases. V dropped 0 bases and J dropped 8; count of bases not matched to a gene: 11. Germline V lookup: CDR1 SGHNT, CDR2 YENEEA. The CDR3 covers 18 residues. DNA for the CDR3: TGTGCCAGCAGCTTAGACGAGTTTCTAGCGGGGGGGATGGATGAGCAGTTCTTC. Translation gives CASSLDEFLAGGMDEQFF.

The V gene is TRBV5-4, the J gene TRBJ2-5; tentatively, D is TRBD2 (5 bases). This CDR3 spans 15 amino acids. Germline loops: CDR1 SGHNT, CDR2 YYREEE (reference sequence). V was pared by 3 bases and J by 4 bases, with 16 bases between. The CDR3 sequence: CASSSPSGKRETQYF. CDR3 nucleotides: TGTGCCAGCAGCTCCCCCTCGGGAAAGCGAGAGACCCAGTACTTC.

The chain recombines TRBV19 with TRBJ1-2, with 7 bases fitting TRBD1. V trimming: 9 bases; J trimming: 1 base; junction bases outside the gene matches: 5. This CDR3 is 13 amino acids long. Germline lookup yields CDR1 LNHDA and CDR2 SQIVND (reference sequence). The CDR3 DNA is TGTGCCAGCAGGGGACAGTTTAACTATGGCTACACCTTC. Translated, it gives CASRGQFNYGYTF. Drawing the rest from reference TRBV19 and TRBJ1-2, the complete variable domain is DGGITQSPKYLFRKEGQNVTLSCEQNLNHDAMYWYRQDPGQGLRLIYYSQIVNDFQKGDIAEGYSVSREKKESFPLTVTSAQKNPTAFYLCASRGQFNYGYTFGSGTRLTVV.

The J gene is TRBJ2-7, the V gene TRBV5-6; D is perhaps TRBD1 or TRBD2 (5 bases each). CDR1 is SGHDT, CDR2 YYEEEE, per germline. The V end lost 4 bases, the J end lost 3 bases, and 14 bases lay between the germline ends. This CDR3 contains 14 residues. The CDR3 loop is CASSVPGTGYEQYF. In DNA form, the CDR3 reads TGTGCCAGCAGCGTTCCCGGGACGGGCTACGAGCAGTACTTC.

The rearrangement links TRBV27 to TRBJ1-1; 8 nucleotides agree with TRBD1. The CDR3 covers 15 residues. Losses at the gene ends were 3 bases for V and 5 bases for J; bases not matched to a gene: 8. CDR1 is MNHEY, CDR2 SMNVEV, per germline (reference sequence). CDR3 region: CASSFSGTGYTEAFF. CDR3 nucleotide sequence: TGTGCCAGCAGTTTCTCCGGGACAGGTTATACTGAAGCTTTCTTT.

The V and J genes are TRBV3-1 (or the pseudogene TRBV3-2) and TRBJ1-3; no firm D call. CDR1 and CDR2 from the germline V gene are LGHDT and YNNKEL (reference sequence). V was pared by 5 bases and J by 0 bases, with 8 bases between. The CDR3 has 14 amino acids. The CDR3 here is CASSSPLSGNTIYF. The CDR3 bases are TGTGCCAGCAGCTCACCACTCTCTGGAAACACCATATATTTT.

The rearrangement uses TRBV4-1 and TRBJ2-7, with TRBD1 identical over 9 bases. CDR1 and CDR2 from the germline V gene are MGHRA and YSYEKL. This CDR3 has 16 amino acids. V lost 1 base, J lost 2 bases, and 6 bases stayed unmatched. The CDR3 spells CASSQGSRTGAYEQYF. In nucleotides, the CDR3 is TGCGCCAGCAGCCAAGGGAGTCGGACAGGGGCCTACGAGCAGTACTTC.

In this sample, this clone turned up once. This chain joins TRBV6-2 or TRBV6-3 and TRBJ1-2; D is ambiguous. The germline V gene has CDR1 MNHEY and CDR2 SVGEGT. V lost 4 bases to trimming and J lost 4 bases, with 7 bases between them. This CDR3 comprises 12 residues. The DNA for the CDR3 is TGTGCCAGCAGTTTTAGATCCTATGGCTACACCTTC. Amino acids: CASSFRSYGYTF.

The rearrangement joins TRBV24-1 to TRBJ2-3; 8 bases line up with TRBD1. The CDR3 is 16 residues long. Germline loops: CDR1 KGHDR, CDR2 SFDVKD. V trimming: 1 base; J trimming: 4 bases; junction bases outside the gene matches: 6. The CDR3 region has the DNA TGTGCCACCAGTGATTTAAGGGACAGGTTACCAGATACGCAGTATTTT. Encoded protein: CATSDLRDRLPDTQYF.

The V and J genes are TRBV29-1 and TRBJ1-1, with D unresolved. The CDR3 length is 11 residues. Germline V gene data show CDR1 as SQVTM and CDR2 as ANQGSEA. Trimming stripped 5 bases from V and 1 base from J, with 5 bases between. The CDR3 protein is CSVHKNTEAFF. CDR3 nucleotides: TGCAGCGTTCACAAGAACACTGAAGCTTTCTTT.

The chain is built from TRBV24-1 and TRBJ2-6; D not certain. V was cut by 4 bases and J by 2 bases, with 5 bases left in between. The CDR3 is 14 residues long. Germline loops: CDR1 KGHDR, CDR2 SFDVKD. The CDR3 sequence: CATSDQTGANVLTF. DNA for the CDR3: TGTGCCACCAGTGACCAGACTGGGGCCAACGTCCTGACTTTC.

The rearrangement uses TRBV11-3 and TRBJ1-1; D is possibly TRBD1 (5 bases). Trimming left V 3 bases short and J 1 base short, with 12 bases between. Germline CDR1 and CDR2: SGHNT and YENEEA. This CDR3 is built from 15 residues. The CDR3 DNA reads as TGTGCCAGCAGCTTTCGGGGGAACAGGAACACTGAAGCTTTCTTT. Encoded protein: CASSFRGNRNTEAFF.

This clone was picked up one time. The chain recombines TRBV4-3 with TRBJ1-6, with D possibly TRBD1 on 5 matching bases. Germline V gene sequence: CDR1 LGHNA, CDR2 YSLEER. V was trimmed by 1 base and J by 0 bases, leaving 10 bases between them. The CDR3 is 17 amino acids. CDR3 DNA sequence: TGCGCCAGCAGCCAAGCCACAGGAAGCTCCTATAATTCACCCCTCCACTTT. Residues: CASSQATGSSYNSPLHF.

This clone was recorded a few times. The chain recombines TRBV5-4 with TRBJ2-7; the match to TRBD2 covers 7 bases. The CDR3 consists of 14 residues. The junction had 2 bases not matched to a gene; V was cut back by 1 base and J by 1 base. CDR1 and CDR2 (germline): SGHNT, YYREEE (reference sequence). CDR3: CASSLKRGSYEQYF. The DNA of the CDR3 is TGTGCCAGCAGCTTGAAGCGGGGATCCTACGAGCAGTACTTC. The full variable domain, its missing parts supplied by reference TRBV5-4 and TRBJ2-7, is ETGVTQSPTHLIKTRGQQVTLRCSSQSGHNTVSWYQQALGQGPQFIFQYYREEENGRGNFPPRFSGLQFPNYSSELNVNALELDDSALYLCASSLKRGSYEQYFGPGTRLTVT.

This chain links TRBV14 with TRBJ1-3; TRBD1 is a possible D gene (6 bases). Deletions cut 0 bases from V and 4 bases from J, with 13 bases between. Germline V gene data show CDR1 as SGHDN and CDR2 as FVKESK. The CDR3 has 16 residues. The CDR3 sequence: CASSQDRGQAGNTIYF. DNA for the CDR3: TGTGCCAGCAGCCAAGATCGGGGACAAGCGGGAAACACCATATATTTT.

With regard to this clone: One end of the junction does not line up with germline, which may come from a read error. The chain couples TRBV5-6 to TRBJ2-7, with 11 bases that match TRBD2. From germline, CDR1 is SGHDT and CDR2 YYEEEE. CDR3 length: 12 residues. CDR3: CASSFLAGGINF. The CDR3, as DNA: TGTGCCAGCAGCTTTCTAGCGGGAGGCATCAACTTC.

The V gene is TRBV5-6, the J gene TRBJ2-1, with 12 positions matching TRBD2. Per germline, CDR1 SGHDT and CDR2 YYEEEE. Trimming removed 2 bases from V and 4 bases from J; junction bases left unmatched: 4. This CDR3 is 16 amino acids long. The CDR3 sequence: CASSLPSGRAYNEQFF. For the CDR3, the DNA is TGTGCCAGCAGCTTACCTAGCGGGAGGGCTTACAATGAGCAGTTCTTC.

This clone appeared a single time. The chain uses TRBV28 and TRBJ1-2; TRBD1 matches 8 bases. This CDR3 region has 15 residues. Germline CDR1 reads MDHEN; CDR2 reads SYDVKM. With 6 bases clipped from V and 1 base from J, the junction kept 7 bases outside the gene matches. CDR3 nucleotide sequence: TGTGCCAGCAGACCGGGACAGGTAGTTAACTATGGCTACACCTTC. This encodes CASRPGQVVNYGYTF.

The chain couples TRBV5-5 to TRBJ2-7, with a tentative D call TRBD1 (6 bases). This CDR3 comprises 13 residues. Trimming pared 0 bases from V and 6 bases from J, leaving 10 bases between. From germline, CDR1 is SGHKS and CDR2 YYEKEE (reference sequence). CDR3 sequence (DNA): TGTGCCAGCAGCTTGGCTTGGGGGCCCGAGCAGTACTTC. This sequence encodes CASSLAWGPEQYF.

This clone was seen only a few times. The chain joins TRBV7-2 to TRBJ2-6; D gene ambiguous. CDR3 length: 16 residues. V lost 5 bases to trimming and J lost 0 bases, with 11 bases between them. The V gene's germline CDR1 is SGHTA and CDR2 FQGNSA. In nucleotides, the CDR3 is TGTGCCAGCAGCCCCCAGCCCAACTCTGGGGCCAACGTCCTGACTTTC. Protein product: CASSPQPNSGANVLTF.

In nucleotides, the CDR3 is TGTGCCAGCAGCGTGGAGCATACCGGGGAGCTGTTTTTT. Translation gives CASSVEHTGELFF. The J gene is TRBJ2-2, the V gene TRBV9; D not certain. The CDR3 sequence is 13 residues long. Trimming cost V 2 bases and J 5 bases, with 7 bases left between them. From germline, CDR1 is SGDLS and CDR2 YYNGEE.

The rearrangement joins TRBV7-9 to TRBJ1-2; no clear D gene. From germline, CDR1 is SEHNR and CDR2 FQNEAQ (reference sequence). CDR3 length: 12 amino acids. Trimming left V 4 bases short and J 8 bases short, with 11 bases between. CDR3 sequence: CASSSAEGGYTF. CDR3 DNA sequence: TGTGCCAGCAGCTCCGCGGAAGGCGGCTACACCTTC.

This clone occurred once. The CDR3 loop reads CASSHTGWGPYEQYF. CDR3 in DNA: TGTGCCAGCAGCCACACAGGTTGGGGGCCCTACGAGCAGTACTTC. This chain links TRBV6-2 or TRBV6-3 with TRBJ2-7, with D perhaps TRBD1 (6 bases). This CDR3 region has 15 residues. Deletions cut 6 bases from V and 2 bases from J, with 17 bases between. CDR1 is MNHEY and CDR2 is SVGEGT in the germline V gene.

This clone was seen a few times. The genes are TRBV5-6 and TRBJ1-1; 9 bases line up with TRBD1. This CDR3 is 14 amino acids long. CDR1 is SGHDT, CDR2 YYEEEE, per germline. V was pared by 3 bases and J by 9 bases, with 9 bases of the junction left unmatched. The CDR3 DNA is TGTGCCAGCAGCTCCCGGGACAGGGTCCCTAAAGCTTTCTTT. Translating it yields CASSSRDRVPKAFF.

The chain combines TRBV7-9 with TRBJ2-2; TRBD1 matches 9 bases. After removal of 1 base from V and 4 bases from J, the junction contained 1 base not matched to a gene. This CDR3 is built from 15 residues. CDR1 and CDR2 (germline): SEHNR, FQNEAQ (reference sequence). The CDR3 DNA sequence: TGTGCCAGCAGCTTAGGGACAGGGGTCACCGGGGAGCTGTTTTTT. Translated: CASSLGTGVTGELFF. The whole variable domain, remainder taken from reference TRBV7-9 and TRBJ2-2, is DTGVSQNPRHKITKRGQNVTFRCDPISEHNRLYWYRQTLGQGPEFLTYFQNEAQLEKSRLLSDRFSAERPKGSFSTLEIQRTEQGDSAMYLCASSLGTGVTGELFFGEGSRLTVL.

This chain uses TRBV7-3 with TRBJ2-2; 7 positions agree with TRBD2. The CDR3 runs 16 residues. Germline values: CDR1 SGHTA, CDR2 FQGTGA. The junction had 13 bases not matched to a gene; V was cut back by 8 bases and J by 4 bases. The CDR3 protein is CASSGSSGQLTGELFF. CDR3 in DNA: TGTGCCAGCTCGGGGAGTAGCGGGCAGCTCACCGGGGAGCTGTTTTTT.